This T cell receptor beta chain derives from a study of CD8+ T cells in alopecia areata. General study results and limits: Scalp clonality, along with expanded CD8+ clones among the top 100, was significantly decreased by tofacitinib.

The table lists this clone with a few counts. Its specificity is not known. The treatment here: oral pan-JAK inhibitor, 5-10 mg twice daily. This CDR3 has 15 residues. The V gene end was trimmed by 2 bases and the J gene end by 7 bases; junction bases not matched to a gene: 7. CDR1 is SEHNR and CDR2 is FQNEAQ in the germline V gene (reference sequence). cDNA reverse transcribed from extracted RNA served as the sequencing template. Sequencing used immunoSEQ multiplex PCR; TCRdb keeps in-frame clones, though not all of them. In the table there are about 220,000 clones, around 57% of which are singletons.

This chain connects TRBV7-9 to TRBJ1-4; 7 nucleotides line up with TRBD1. Sequenced here: CD4+ T cells sorted from blood, sampled at week 4, from a patient treated with tofacitinib. The source of this sequence is a human donor with alopecia areata. The CDR3: CASSLSTGAGEKLFF. The CDR3 nucleotides are TGTGCCAGCAGCTTATCCACAGGGGCGGGTGAAAAACTGTTTTTT.